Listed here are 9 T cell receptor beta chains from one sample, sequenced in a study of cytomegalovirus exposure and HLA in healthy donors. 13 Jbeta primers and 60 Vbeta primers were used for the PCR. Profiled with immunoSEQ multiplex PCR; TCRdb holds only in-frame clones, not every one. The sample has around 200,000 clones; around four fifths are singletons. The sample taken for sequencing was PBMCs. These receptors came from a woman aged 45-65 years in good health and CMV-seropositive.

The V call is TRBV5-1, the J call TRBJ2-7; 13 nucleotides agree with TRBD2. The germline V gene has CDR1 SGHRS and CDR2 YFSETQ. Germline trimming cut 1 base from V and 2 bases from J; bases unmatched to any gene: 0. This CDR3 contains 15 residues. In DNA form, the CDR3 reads TGCGCCAGCAGCTTGACTAGCGGGGGGGCCTACGAGCAGTACTTC. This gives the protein CASSLTSGGAYEQYF.

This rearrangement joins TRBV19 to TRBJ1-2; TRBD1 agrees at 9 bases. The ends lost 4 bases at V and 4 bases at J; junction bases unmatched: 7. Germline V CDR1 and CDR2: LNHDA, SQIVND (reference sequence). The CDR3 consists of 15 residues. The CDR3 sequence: CASSTRTGDRYGYTF. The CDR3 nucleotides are TGTGCCAGTAGTACCCGGACAGGGGATCGCTATGGCTACACCTTC.

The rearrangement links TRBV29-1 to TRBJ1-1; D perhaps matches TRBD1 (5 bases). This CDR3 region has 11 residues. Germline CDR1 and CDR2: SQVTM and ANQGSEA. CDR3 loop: CGTQGRTEAFF. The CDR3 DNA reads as TGCGGAACCCAGGGAAGGACTGAAGCTTTCTTT.

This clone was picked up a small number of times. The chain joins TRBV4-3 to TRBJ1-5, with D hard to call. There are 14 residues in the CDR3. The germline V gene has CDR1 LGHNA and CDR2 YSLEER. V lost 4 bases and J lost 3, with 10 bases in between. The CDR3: CASSLWQFNQPQHF. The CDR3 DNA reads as TGCGCCAGCAGCCTCTGGCAGTTCAATCAGCCCCAGCATTTT.

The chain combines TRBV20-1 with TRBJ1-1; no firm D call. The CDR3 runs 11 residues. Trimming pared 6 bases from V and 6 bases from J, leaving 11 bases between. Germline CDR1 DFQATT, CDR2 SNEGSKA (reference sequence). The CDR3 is CSAQKRAEAFF. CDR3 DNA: TGCAGTGCCCAGAAGAGGGCTGAAGCTTTCTTT.

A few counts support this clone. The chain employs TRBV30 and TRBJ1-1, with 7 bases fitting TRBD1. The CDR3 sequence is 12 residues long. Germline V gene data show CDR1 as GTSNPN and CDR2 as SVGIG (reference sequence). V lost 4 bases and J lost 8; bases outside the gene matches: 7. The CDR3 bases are TGTGCCTGGACCCAGTCGGACAGGGAAGCTTTCTTT. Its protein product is CAWTQSDREAFF.

This chain's CDR3 is CASTPSSGGLDTQYF. CDR3 sequence (DNA): TGTGCCAGCACCCCCTCTAGCGGGGGACTAGATACGCAGTATTTT. This chain uses TRBV2 with TRBJ2-3; 10 positions agree with TRBD2. Germline loops: CDR1 SNHLY, CDR2 FYNNEI. The CDR3 has 15 amino acids. V was clipped by 7 bases and J by 5 bases; unmatched bases: 9.

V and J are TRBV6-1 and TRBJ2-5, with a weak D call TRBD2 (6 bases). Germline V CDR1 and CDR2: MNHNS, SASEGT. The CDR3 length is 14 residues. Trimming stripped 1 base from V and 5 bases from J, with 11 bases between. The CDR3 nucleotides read TGTGCCAGCAGTGAAGGACTAGTCGGGGAGACCCAGTACTTC. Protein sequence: CASSEGLVGETQYF.

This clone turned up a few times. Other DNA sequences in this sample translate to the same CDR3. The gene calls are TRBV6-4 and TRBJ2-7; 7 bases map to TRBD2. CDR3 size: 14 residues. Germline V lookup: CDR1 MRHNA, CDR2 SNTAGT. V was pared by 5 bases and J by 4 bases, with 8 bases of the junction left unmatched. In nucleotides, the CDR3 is TGTGCCAGCAGTTACGGTGGGGGGGGATACGAGCAGTACTTC. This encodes CASSYGGGGYEQYF.